This paragraph covers one TCR beta chain sequence. Its antigen is not known. This specimen belongs to a study of tumor-infiltrating lymphocytes in localized non-small cell lung cancer. Study details: Each patient gave resected tumor and non-adjacent uninvolved lung tissue.

Study conclusions and caveats: Tumor T-cell fraction from TCR sequencing was not associated with recurrence-free survival (p = 0.61).

Clones were sequenced by immunoSEQ multiplex PCR, and TCRdb holds only the in-frame ones, with some missing. The sample shows 12,000 or so clones, around 80% of them seen only once. The V segment lost 4 bases and the J segment 10 bases; nucleotides outside the gene matches: 11. The CDR3 loop spans 15 amino acids. In germline, CDR1 is SGHAT, CDR2 FQNNGV. The V and J genes are TRBV11-2 and TRBJ2-1, with TRBD2 matching 9 bases. The sequence was collected from a human donor with non-small cell lung cancer. The specimen sequenced was lung tumor tissue. CDR3 DNA sequence: TGTGCCAGCAGCTCCTACACGGGACTAGCAAGAGAGCAGTTCTTC. Its protein product is CASSSYTGLAREQFF.